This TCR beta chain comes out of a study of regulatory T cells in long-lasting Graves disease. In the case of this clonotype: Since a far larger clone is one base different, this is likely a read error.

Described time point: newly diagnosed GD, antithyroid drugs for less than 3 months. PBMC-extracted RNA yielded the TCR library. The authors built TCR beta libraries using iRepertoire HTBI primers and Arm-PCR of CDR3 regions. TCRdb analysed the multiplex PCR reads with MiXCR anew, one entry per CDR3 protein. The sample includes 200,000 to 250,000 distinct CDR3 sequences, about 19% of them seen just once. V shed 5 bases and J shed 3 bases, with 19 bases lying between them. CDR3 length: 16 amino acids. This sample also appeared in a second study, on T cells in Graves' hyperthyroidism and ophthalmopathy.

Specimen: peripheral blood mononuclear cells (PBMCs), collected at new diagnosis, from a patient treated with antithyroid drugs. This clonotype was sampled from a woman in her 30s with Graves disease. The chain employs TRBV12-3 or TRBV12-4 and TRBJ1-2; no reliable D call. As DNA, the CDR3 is TGTGCCAGCAGTCTCCACCCCCTCCCGGACCACTATGGCTACACCTTC. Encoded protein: CASSLHPLPDHYGYTF.